A selection of T cell receptor beta chains follows, all from one sample in a study of T cell responses to AZD1222 COVID-19 vaccine. The method was immunoSEQ multiplex PCR; TCRdb's version includes in-frame clones alone and lacks a portion of them. The repertoire has 97,000 or so clones, more than 85% of them found once; the top ten carry roughly 8%. The material sequenced was peripheral blood, taken 28 days after the second AZD1222 dose. The source is an adult who received the AZD1222 COVID-19 vaccine. Both conserved end residues are part of each CDR3. Each record gives: clone size, D gene, J gene, CDR3 length, V gene, CDR3 DNA, CDR3 protein. The D gene is left open where the match is weak. Some rows have no size entry. The others give once, few or many, or a class for an expanded clone.

clone_size: -
d_call: -
j_call: TRBJ1-3
cdr3_length: 15
v_call: TRBV7-5
cdr3_nt: TGTGTCAGAAGCTTATTAACAGGGTCCGGAAACACCATATATTTT
cdr3_aa: CVRSLLTGSGNTIYF

clone_size: -
d_call: TRBD2
j_call: TRBJ2-1
cdr3_length: 16
v_call: TRBV5-1
cdr3_nt: TGCGCCAGCAGCGGGGGGACTAGCGGGCTTTACAATGAGCAGTTCTTC
cdr3_aa: CASSGGTSGLYNEQFF

clone_size: -
d_call: TRBD2
j_call: TRBJ2-7
cdr3_length: 16
v_call: TRBV28
cdr3_nt: TGTGCCAGCACTCGTGGGGGGACTAGCGTAACCTACGAGCAGTACTTC
cdr3_aa: CASTRGGTSVTYEQYF

clone_size: -
d_call: -
j_call: TRBJ2-7
cdr3_length: 14
v_call: TRBV2
cdr3_nt: TGTGCCAGCAATCCCAGCGCCCTCTCCTACGAGCAGTACTTC
cdr3_aa: CASNPSALSYEQYF

clone_size: -
d_call: -
j_call: TRBJ1-5
cdr3_length: 13
v_call: TRBV28
cdr3_nt: TGTGCCAGCAGTTTGACAGGAGGACAGCCCCAGCATTTT
cdr3_aa: CASSLTGGQPQHF

clone_size: -
d_call: TRBD1
j_call: TRBJ2-3
cdr3_length: 12
v_call: TRBV6-5
cdr3_nt: TGTGCCAGCACGAACAGGGGAAATACGCAGTATTTT
cdr3_aa: CASTNRGNTQYF

clone_size: -
d_call: TRBD1
j_call: TRBJ2-1
cdr3_length: 10
v_call: TRBV29-1
cdr3_nt: TGCAGCGTACGGGACAGCGAGCAGTTCTTC
cdr3_aa: CSVRDSEQFF

clone_size: -
d_call: TRBD1
j_call: TRBJ2-7
cdr3_length: 16
v_call: TRBV7-2
cdr3_nt: TGTGCCAGCAGCTTAGGGGGACAGGGATTGGTCTACGAGCAGTACTTC
cdr3_aa: CASSLGGQGLVYEQYF

clone_size: -
d_call: -
j_call: TRBJ2-3
cdr3_length: 15
v_call: TRBV5-1
cdr3_nt: TGCGCCAGCAGCTTGTGGGGGGCCTTCACAGATACGCAGTATTTT
cdr3_aa: CASSLWGAFTDTQYF

clone_size: -
d_call: TRBD1
j_call: TRBJ1-1
cdr3_length: 16
v_call: TRBV5-1
cdr3_nt: TGCGCCAGCAGCCGGAAACCTTCAGACAGGGTCACTGAAGCTTTCTTT
cdr3_aa: CASSRKPSDRVTEAFF

clone_size: -
d_call: -
j_call: TRBJ1-4
cdr3_length: 15
v_call: TRBV5-1
cdr3_nt: TGCGCCAGCAGGGAGCTACAGGTCCCTAATGAAAAACTGTTTTTT
cdr3_aa: CASRELQVPNEKLFF

clone_size: -
d_call: TRBD2
j_call: TRBJ2-2
cdr3_length: 15
v_call: TRBV28
cdr3_nt: TGTGCCAGCAGGCCTACTAGCGGGAGCACCGGGGAGCTGTTTTTT
cdr3_aa: CASRPTSGSTGELFF

clone_size: -
d_call: -
j_call: TRBJ1-1
cdr3_length: 13
v_call: TRBV9
cdr3_nt: TGTGCCAGCGCACAGGACCTGGTCACTGAAGCTTTCTTT
cdr3_aa: CASAQDLVTEAFF

clone_size: -
d_call: TRBD2
j_call: TRBJ2-3
cdr3_length: 17
v_call: TRBV7-2
cdr3_nt: TGTGCCAGCAGCTTAGCCCTGACTAGCGGGAGCACAGATACGCAGTATTTT
cdr3_aa: CASSLALTSGSTDTQYF

clone_size: -
d_call: TRBD1
j_call: TRBJ1-5
cdr3_length: 16
v_call: TRBV28
cdr3_nt: TGTGCCAGCGGTTACTTCGGACAGGTCGTATATCAGCCCCAGCATTTT
cdr3_aa: CASGYFGQVVYQPQHF

clone_size: -
d_call: TRBD1
j_call: TRBJ1-3
cdr3_length: 13
v_call: TRBV6-2/TRBV6-3
cdr3_nt: TGTGCCAGCAGTAGGGACAGCCGGAGGGGCATATATTTT
cdr3_aa: CASSRDSRRGIYF

clone_size: -
d_call: -
j_call: TRBJ2-3
cdr3_length: 16
v_call: TRBV5-4
cdr3_nt: TGTGCCAGCAGCTTCAGTAACAGGGCCCTCACAGATACGCAGTATTTT
cdr3_aa: CASSFSNRALTDTQYF

clone_size: -
d_call: -
j_call: TRBJ1-5
cdr3_length: 16
v_call: TRBV6-1
cdr3_nt: TGTGCCAGCAGTGAGCCCCACAGGACCCGCAATCAGCCCCAGCATTTT
cdr3_aa: CASSEPHRTRNQPQHF

clone_size: once
d_call: TRBD2
j_call: TRBJ2-1
cdr3_length: 16
v_call: TRBV7-8
cdr3_nt: TGTGCCAGCAGCACGTGGACTAGCGGGTCCTACAATGAGCAGTTCTTC
cdr3_aa: CASSTWTSGSYNEQFF

clone_size: -
d_call: TRBD1
j_call: TRBJ2-7
cdr3_length: 15
v_call: TRBV28
cdr3_nt: TGTGCCAGCAGTTTATGGCAGGGGGTTCCCCACGAGCAGTACTTC
cdr3_aa: CASSLWQGVPHEQYF